The 30 T cell receptor beta chains presented below share a single source sample, sequenced in a study of Graves' ophthalmopathy and Graves' hyperthyroidism. RNA transcripts yielded amplified TCR beta CDR3 regions. Second-round multiplex PCR followed a first-round RT-PCR using HTBI primers. MiXCR, applied by TCRdb to the multiplex PCR reads, yields one record per CDR3 protein. Of hundreds of thousands of distinct CDR3 sequences listed, 20% to 25% are singletons. Sequencing used peripheral blood. These receptors were collected from a woman younger than 35 with stable Graves' hyperthyroidism. Some clones in this sample may be carry-over from other donors' samples.

This clonotype was seen at least ten times. The chain joins TRBV12-3 or TRBV12-4 to TRBJ2-6; TRBD1 is a possible D gene (5 bases). Trimming stripped 6 bases from V and 1 base from J, with 7 bases between. The CDR3 is 14 residues long. DNA of the CDR3: TGTGCCAGCAGGCCAGGGTCTGGGGCCAACGTCCTGACTTTC. It is translated as CASRPGSGANVLTF.

This clonotype came up many times. The chain carries TRBV7-9 and TRBJ1-1; no definite D call. Per the germline V gene, CDR1 is SEHNR and CDR2 is FQNEAQ (reference sequence). The CDR3 consists of 14 residues. V lost 1 base and J lost 5, with 11 bases in between. The CDR3 is CASSLDVALTEAFF. CDR3 coding DNA: TGTGCCAGCAGCTTAGATGTGGCGTTGACTGAAGCTTTCTTT.

V gene TRBV11-2 combines with J gene TRBJ2-2, with D perhaps TRBD2 (6 bases). The length of the CDR3 is 16 residues. Trimming pared 1 base from V and 5 bases from J, leaving 14 bases between. Germline CDR1 SGHAT, CDR2 FQNNGV. The CDR3: CASSLVAGSLTGELFF. Here the CDR3 DNA reads TGTGCCAGCAGCTTAGTAGCCGGGAGTCTTACCGGGGAGCTGTTTTTT.

This clonotype was counted ten times or more. This chain connects TRBV6-1 to TRBJ1-3; tentatively, D is TRBD1 (6 bases). Trimming removed 6 bases at V and 0 bases at J, with 9 bases between. This CDR3 is 14 amino acids long. Germline assignment: CDR1 MNHNS and CDR2 SASEGT. CDR3 coding DNA: TGTGCCAGCAGCCGGGACATCTCTGGAAACACCATATATTTT. Its translation: CASSRDISGNTIYF.

Details on this clonotype: This may be a read error: a much more frequent sequence differs by one nucleotide. V gene TRBV20-1 combines with J gene TRBJ2-7; no reliable D call. The CDR3 has 11 amino acids. Germline V gene lookup returns CDR1 DFQATT and CDR2 SNEGSKA (reference sequence). The CDR3 protein is CSAGVAYGQYF. CDR3 sequence (DNA): TGCAGTGCTGGTGTTGCCTACGGGCAGTACTTC.

The chain is built from TRBV11-2 and TRBJ2-7, with no clear D. Germline loops: CDR1 SGHAT, CDR2 FQNNGV. The CDR3 has 15 residues. The V gene lost 5 bases and the J gene lost 0 bases, with 14 bases spanning the gap. The CDR3 DNA reads TGTGCCAGCAGCGCGCAAAGGAACCCCTCCTACGAGCAGTACTTC. Its translation is CASSAQRNPSYEQYF.

This clonotype has a handful of counts. The V call is TRBV6-2 or TRBV6-3, the J call TRBJ2-5, with 10 bases fitting TRBD1. Unmatched junction bases numbered 16, after V lost 2 bases and J lost 4 bases. The CDR3 runs 19 residues. Germline V gene lookup returns CDR1 MNHEY and CDR2 SVGEGT. CDR3: CASSYPPTGTGARGETQYF. CDR3 sequence (DNA): TGTGCCAGCAGTTACCCACCTACCGGGACAGGGGCGCGGGGAGAGACCCAGTACTTC.

This clonotype was observed many times. Sequence at one end of the junction differs from germline and may be a read error. The gene calls are TRBV7-7 and TRBJ2-5; D possibly corresponds to TRBD2 (6 bases). The germline V gene encodes CDR1 SSHAT and CDR2 FNYEAQ (reference sequence). This CDR3 region has 13 residues. The CDR3 DNA sequence: TGTGCTAGCAGCTTAGAACGGGGGGAGACCCAGTACTTC. It codes for CASSLERGETQYF.

The sample holds many counts of this clonotype. The chain joins TRBV19 to TRBJ1-5; perhaps TRBD1 as D (5 bases). Trimming removed 5 bases at V and 0 bases at J, with 11 bases between. CDR3 length equals 15 residues. The V gene's germline CDR1 is LNHDA and CDR2 SQIVND (reference sequence). The CDR3 DNA reads TGTGCCAGTAGTTCCCGACAGAATAGCAATCAGCCCCAGCATTTT. Amino acid sequence: CASSSRQNSNQPQHF.

This clonotype has ten or more counts. The rearrangement joins TRBV19 to TRBJ2-2, with D hard to call. The CDR3 has 11 amino acids. In germline, CDR1 is LNHDA, CDR2 SQIVND (reference sequence). Trimming pared 9 bases from V and 5 bases from J, leaving 7 bases between. CDR3 bases: TGTGCCAGCACCCGGACCGGGGAGCTGTTTTTT. The encoded protein is CASTRTGELFF.

The sample holds many counts of this clonotype. This sequence joins TRBV20-1 and TRBJ2-6, with D perhaps being TRBD1 or TRBD2 (5 bases each). CDR1 and CDR2 from the germline V gene are DFQATT and SNEGSKA (reference sequence). The V and J ends lost 6 bases and 2 bases respectively, with 23 bases between them. The CDR3 runs to 18 residues. CDR3 DNA: TGCAGTGCGAACGGTCTGGTGCCAAGGGGACCTGGGGCCAACGTCCTGACTTTC. Amino acids: CSANGLVPRGPGANVLTF.

This clonotype showed up many times. One base away lies a much larger clone, so this may be a sequencing read error. The chain recombines TRBV13 with TRBJ1-1; D is ambiguous. V gave up 2 bases and J gave up 0 bases, with 4 bases separating them. The CDR3 length is 13 residues. CDR1 is PRHDT, CDR2 FYEKMQ, per germline (reference sequence). The CDR3 loop is CASSLKLNTEAFF. The CDR3 DNA reads TGTGCCAGCAGCTTAAAGTTGAACACTGAAGCTTTCTTT.

On this clonotype: A read error may produce the germline difference seen at one junction end. The genes are TRBV7-6 and TRBJ2-2, with 10 bases matching TRBD2. This CDR3 region has 15 residues. Germline V gives CDR1 SGHVS, CDR2 FNYEAQ. CDR3 loop: CASSLAGVGTGELFF. CDR3 nucleotide sequence: TGTGCCAGCAGCCTAGCGGGAGTGGGCACCGGGGAGCTGTTTTTT. The entire variable domain, with the rest obtained from reference TRBV7-6 and TRBJ2-2, is as follows: GAGVSQSPRYKVTKRGQDVALRCDPISGHVSLYWYRQALGQGPEFLTYFNYEAQQDKSGLPNDRFSAERPEGSISTLTIQRTEQRDSAMYRCASSLAGVGTGELFFGEGSRLTVL.

This clonotype was seen repeatedly, ten times or more. V gene TRBV7-3 combines with J gene TRBJ2-2, with 9 bases identical to TRBD2. The germline V gene encodes CDR1 SGHTA and CDR2 FQGTGA. J was trimmed by 11 bases and V by 4 bases; bases with no gene match: 11. CDR3 length: 15 residues. The CDR3 sequence: CASSSGLATYPELFF. DNA of the CDR3: TGTGCCAGCAGCTCCGGACTAGCGACTTATCCCGAGCTGTTTTTT.

The V call is TRBV29-1, the J call TRBJ2-2, with 9 bases aligning to TRBD1. The germline V gene has CDR1 SQVTM and CDR2 ANQGSEA. The CDR3 consists of 15 residues. The V gene end was trimmed by 5 bases and the J gene end by 3 bases; junction bases not matched to a gene: 7. In nucleotides, the CDR3 is TGCAGCGTTTCCGGGACAGGGCTTGACACCGGGGAGCTGTTTTTT. Its translation: CSVSGTGLDTGELFF.

A note on this clonotype: This likely comes from a read error, as the CDR3 has no conserved phenylalanine or tryptophan at its end. The limits of the CDR3 on the DNA are not certain, so only TCRdb's listed CDR3 is given. The V and J genes are TRBV27 and TRBJ1-1. A total of 15 residues make up the CDR3, ends included. Germline CDR1 and CDR2: MNHEY and SMNVEV (reference sequence). CDR3 sequence reads: CASSPRSPLNTEACV.

The chain combines TRBV6-5 with TRBJ2-5; 7 positions agree with TRBD1. Losses at the gene ends were 5 bases for V and 5 bases for J; bases not matched to a gene: 11. The germline CDR1 and CDR2 sequences are MNHEY and SVGAGI. The CDR3 is made up of 15 amino acids. The CDR3 DNA is TGTGCCAGCAGTCTACACAGGGGCACCGGGGAGACCCAGTACTTC. Its protein product is CASSLHRGTGETQYF.

This clonotype showed up many times. In DNA form, the CDR3 reads TGCGCCAGCAGCCGAGAAGTCAGGGGGTTTAGTGGCTACACCTTC. This encodes CASSREVRGFSGYTF. The J gene is TRBJ1-2, the V gene TRBV4-1, with TRBD1 matching over 7 bases. V lost 4 bases and J lost 7; bases outside the gene matches: 12. The CDR3 length is 15 residues. Germline lookup yields CDR1 MGHRA and CDR2 YSYEKL.

There are a few counts of this clonotype. V is TRBV30 and J is TRBJ2-7; 9 bases fit TRBD2. CDR3 length: 15 amino acids. The V gene end was trimmed by 2 bases and the J gene end by 7 bases; junction bases not matched to a gene: 12. Germline CDR1 and CDR2: GTSNPN and SVGIG (reference sequence). This CDR3 is CAWSISGSEGWEQYF. CDR3 DNA: TGTGCCTGGAGTATTAGCGGGAGTGAAGGTTGGGAGCAGTACTTC.

This clonotype has just a few counts. The CDR3 DNA reads TGTGCCAGCACCCCACTCAGGCTCGGGGCAGATACGCAGTATTTT. Translated: CASTPLRLGADTQYF. The chain is built from TRBV28 and TRBJ2-3, with D maybe TRBD2 (5 bases). There are 15 residues in the CDR3. Germline V gene lookup returns CDR1 MDHEN and CDR2 SYDVKM. Deletions cut 7 bases from V and 4 bases from J, with 18 bases between. Full variable domain (outside the CDR3, taken from reference TRBV28 and TRBJ2-3): DVKVTQSSRYLVKRTGEKVFLECVQDMDHENMFWYRQDPGLGLRLIYFSYDVKMKEKGDIPEGYSVSREKKERFSLILESASTNQTSMYLCASTPLRLGADTQYFGPGTRLTVL.

This clonotype was observed at least ten times. The chain joins TRBV12-3 or TRBV12-4 to TRBJ1-6; 9 bases fit TRBD1. Trimming at V came to 5 bases and at J to 7 bases, leaving 6 bases not matched to a gene. The CDR3 sequence is 15 residues long. Written as DNA, the CDR3 is TGTGCCAGCAGTCGAGCGGACAGGGGAAATTCACCCCTCCACTTT. Translation: CASSRADRGNSPLHF.

The chain recombines TRBV19 with TRBJ2-2, with D unresolved. Trimming shortened V by 3 bases and J by 4 bases, and 6 bases separated the two germline ends. This CDR3 contains 13 residues. Germline V gene lookup returns CDR1 LNHDA and CDR2 SQIVND (reference sequence). The CDR3: CASSMMGTGELFF. For the CDR3, the DNA is TGTGCCAGTAGTATGATGGGCACCGGGGAGCTGTTTTTT.

This clonotype was found many times. CDR3 bases: TGTGCCAGCGGTCTAAAGGGACCCTACGAGCAGTACTTC. Its translation is CASGLKGPYEQYF. The chain combines TRBV7-6 with TRBJ2-7; D is tentatively TRBD1 or TRBD2 (5 bases each). Between the trimmed V and J ends, which lost 8 bases and 2 bases, there was a span of 13 bases. Germline values: CDR1 SGHVS, CDR2 FNYEAQ. The CDR3 totals 13 residues. Supplemented by reference TRBV7-6 and TRBJ2-7, the full variable domain reads GAGVSQSPRYKVTKRGQDVALRCDPISGHVSLYWYRQALGQGPEFLTYFNYEAQQDKSGLPNDRFSAERPEGSISTLTIQRTEQRDSAMYRCASGLKGPYEQYFGPGTRLTVT.

The sample holds many counts of this clonotype. The DNA for the CDR3 is TGTGCCAGCAGCCTCGACCGAGCGGTAAACACTGAAGCTTTCTTT. Amino acid sequence: CASSLDRAVNTEAFF. The chain combines TRBV7-3 with TRBJ1-1; D gene unclear. CDR1 is SGHTA, CDR2 FQGTGA, per germline. This CDR3 spans 15 amino acids. Trimming stripped 5 bases from V and 2 bases from J, with 15 bases between.

The table lists this clonotype with many counts. The V call is TRBV24-1, the J call TRBJ2-7; D ambiguous. The CDR3 totals 11 residues. With 2 bases removed from V and 5 bases from J, the gap between germline ends came to 3 bases. Germline-derived CDR1 and CDR2 are KGHDR and SFDVKD. CDR3 DNA sequence: TGTGCCACCAGTGATTCTCACGAGCAGTACTTC. Its translation: CATSDSHEQYF.

Turning to this clonotype: An end of the junction differs from the germline gene, which may be a read error. As DNA, the CDR3 is TGTGCCACCAATGATTTTACAGGGGGGACCGGGGAGCTGTTTTTT. This codes for CATNDFTGGTGELFF. J is TRBJ2-2 and V is TRBV24-1; TRBD1 aligns across 8 bases. The CDR3 loop spans 15 amino acids. The germline gives CDR1 KGHDR, CDR2 SFDVKD.

This clonotype was picked up a small number of times. This chain links TRBV3-1 with TRBJ2-7; D ambiguous. The CDR3 has 12 residues. Trimming pared 4 bases from V and 7 bases from J, leaving 11 bases between. Germline assignment: CDR1 LGHDT and CDR2 YNNKEL (reference sequence). In DNA, the CDR3 is TGTGCCAGCAGCCCTCCGCTCGGTGAGCAGTACTTC. Its protein product is CASSPPLGEQYF.

This clonotype was counted ten times or more. This sequence joins TRBV9 and TRBJ1-6; D possibly corresponds to TRBD1 (6 bases). CDR3 size: 16 residues. Trimming removed 3 bases from V and 10 bases from J, with 20 bases in between. The germline CDR1 and CDR2 sequences are SGDLS and YYNGEE. The chain's CDR3 is CASSAYSGGRRSPLHF. CDR3 coding DNA: TGTGCCAGCAGCGCCTACAGCGGGGGGCGAAGGTCACCCCTCCACTTT.

Many counts were recorded for this clonotype. This chain joins TRBV9 and TRBJ1-5; D is possibly TRBD1 (6 bases). Germline lookup yields CDR1 SGDLS and CDR2 YYNGEE. Trimming removed 3 bases at V and 3 bases at J, with 13 bases between. The CDR3 covers 15 residues. This CDR3 reads CASSGSGTLNQPQHF. The CDR3 DNA follows: TGTGCCAGCAGCGGATCCGGGACACTCAATCAGCCCCAGCATTTT.

The chain uses TRBV4-3 and TRBJ1-1; the match to TRBD1 covers 7 bases. CDR1 is LGHNA, CDR2 YSLEER, per germline. V gave up 2 bases and J gave up 5 bases; unmatched junction bases: 8. This CDR3 has 15 amino acids. DNA for the CDR3: TGCGCCAGCAGCCAATACGACAGGGACCTAACTGAAGCTTTCTTT. Its protein is CASSQYDRDLTEAFF.